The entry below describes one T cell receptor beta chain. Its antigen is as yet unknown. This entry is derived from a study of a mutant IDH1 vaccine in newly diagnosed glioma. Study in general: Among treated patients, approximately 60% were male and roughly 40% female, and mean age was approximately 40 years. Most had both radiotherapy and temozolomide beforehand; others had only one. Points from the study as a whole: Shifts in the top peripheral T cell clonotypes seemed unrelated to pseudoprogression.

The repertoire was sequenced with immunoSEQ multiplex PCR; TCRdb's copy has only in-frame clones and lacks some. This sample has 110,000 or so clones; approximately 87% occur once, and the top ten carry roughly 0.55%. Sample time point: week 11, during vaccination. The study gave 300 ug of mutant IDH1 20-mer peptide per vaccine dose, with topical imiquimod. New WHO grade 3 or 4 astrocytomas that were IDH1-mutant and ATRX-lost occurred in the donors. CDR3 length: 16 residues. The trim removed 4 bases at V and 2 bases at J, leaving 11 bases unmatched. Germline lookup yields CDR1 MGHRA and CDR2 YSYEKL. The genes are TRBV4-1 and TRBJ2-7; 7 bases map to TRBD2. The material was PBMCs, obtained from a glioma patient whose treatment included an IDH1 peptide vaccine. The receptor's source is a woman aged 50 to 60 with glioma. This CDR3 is CASSPVGLRGAYEQYF. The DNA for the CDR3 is TGCGCCAGCAGCCCCGTAGGACTCCGGGGGGCCTACGAGCAGTACTTC.